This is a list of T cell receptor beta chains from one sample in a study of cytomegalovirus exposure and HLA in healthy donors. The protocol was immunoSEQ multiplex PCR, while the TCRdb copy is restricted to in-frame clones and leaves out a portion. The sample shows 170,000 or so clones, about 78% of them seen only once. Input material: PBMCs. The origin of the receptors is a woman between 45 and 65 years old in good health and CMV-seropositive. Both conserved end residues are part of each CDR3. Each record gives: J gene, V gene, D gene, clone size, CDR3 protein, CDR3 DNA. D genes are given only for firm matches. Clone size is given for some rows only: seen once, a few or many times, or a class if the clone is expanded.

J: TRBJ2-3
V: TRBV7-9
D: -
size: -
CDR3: CASSLGGFADTQYF
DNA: TGTGCCAGCAGCTTAGGGGGCTTTGCAGATACGCAGTATTTT

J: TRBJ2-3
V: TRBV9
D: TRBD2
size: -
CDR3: CASSRSSGGAGDTQYF
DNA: TGTGCCAGCTCGAGGTCTAGCGGGGGGGCAGGAGATACGCAGTATTTT

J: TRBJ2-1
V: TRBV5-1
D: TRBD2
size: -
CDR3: CASSSLAGQNEQFF
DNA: TGCGCCAGCAGCTCCCTAGCGGGACAGAATGAGCAGTTCTTC

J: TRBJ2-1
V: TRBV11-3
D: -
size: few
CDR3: CANTRDWNYNEQFF
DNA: TGTGCCAACACAAGGGACTGGAACTACAATGAGCAGTTCTTC

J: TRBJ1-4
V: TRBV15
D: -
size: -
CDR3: CATSRDTGRYEKLFF
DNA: TGTGCCACCAGCAGAGATACAGGGCGATATGAAAAACTGTTTTTT

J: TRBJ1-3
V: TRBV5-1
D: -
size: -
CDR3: CASSLAGSSSGNTIYF
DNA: TGCGCCAGCAGCTTGGCAGGCAGCAGCTCTGGAAACACCATATATTTT

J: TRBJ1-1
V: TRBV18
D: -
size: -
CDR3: CASSSTGNTEAFF
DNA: TGTGCCAGCTCATCGACAGGGAACACTGAAGCTTTCTTT

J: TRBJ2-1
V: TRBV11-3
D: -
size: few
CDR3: CASSLEASSYNEQFF
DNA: TGTGCCAGCAGCTTGGAGGCCAGCTCCTACAATGAGCAGTTCTTC

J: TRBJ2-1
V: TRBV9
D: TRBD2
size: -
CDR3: CASSVRHGGESEQFF
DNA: TGTGCCAGCAGCGTACGTCACGGGGGGGAGAGTGAGCAGTTCTTC

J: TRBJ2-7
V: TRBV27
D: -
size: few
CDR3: CAASGDSHYEQYF
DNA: TGTGCCGCCTCGGGGGACTCCCACTACGAGCAGTACTTC

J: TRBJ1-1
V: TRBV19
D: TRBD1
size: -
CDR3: CASSTGQGWTEAFF
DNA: TGTGCCAGTAGTACGGGACAGGGATGGACTGAAGCTTTCTTT

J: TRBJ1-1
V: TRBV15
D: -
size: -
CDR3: CATSRQEILELNTEAFF
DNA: TGTGCCACCAGCAGACAAGAAATTTTGGAGCTGAACACTGAAGCTTTCTTT

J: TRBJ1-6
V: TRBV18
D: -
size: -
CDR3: CASSPMAASSYNSPLHF
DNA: TGTGCCAGCTCACCGATGGCAGCGAGCTCCTATAATTCACCCCTCCACTTT

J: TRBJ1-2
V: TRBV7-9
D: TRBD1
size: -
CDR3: CASSLAGQGRYTF
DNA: TGTGCCAGCAGCTTAGCAGGACAGGGGAGGTACACCTTC

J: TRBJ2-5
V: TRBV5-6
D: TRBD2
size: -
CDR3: CASSTRSAGGHETQYF
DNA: TGTGCCAGCAGTACGCGGTCAGCGGGGGGGCACGAGACCCAGTACTTC

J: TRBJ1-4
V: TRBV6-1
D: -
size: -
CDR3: CASSVVLVLGASTNEKLFF
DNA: TGTGCCAGCAGTGTAGTCTTGGTTCTGGGGGCTTCAACTAATGAAAAACTGTTTTTT

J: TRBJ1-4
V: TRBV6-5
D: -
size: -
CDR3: CASSSPGEKLFF
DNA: TGTGCCAGCAGTTCCCCAGGGGAAAAACTGTTTTTT

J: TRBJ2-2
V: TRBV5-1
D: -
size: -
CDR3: CASSLVARAARELFF
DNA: TGCGCCAGCAGCTTGGTCGCCAGGGCGGCTAGGGAGCTGTTTTTT

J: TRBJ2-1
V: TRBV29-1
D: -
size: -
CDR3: CSVEGSRDSYNEQFF
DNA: TGCAGCGTTGAAGGGTCAAGAGACTCCTACAATGAGCAGTTCTTC

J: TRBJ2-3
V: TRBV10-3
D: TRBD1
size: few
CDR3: CATAGTATTDTQYF
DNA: TGTGCCACCGCAGGGACAGCAACCACAGATACGCAGTATTTT

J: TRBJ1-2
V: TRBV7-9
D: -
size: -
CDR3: CASSSFAGHLYGYTF
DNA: TGTGCCAGCAGCTCGTTTGCAGGGCACCTCTATGGCTACACCTTC

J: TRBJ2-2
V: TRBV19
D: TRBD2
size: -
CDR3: CASSTWGGANTGELFF
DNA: TGTGCCAGTAGTACCTGGGGGGGGGCGAACACCGGGGAGCTGTTTTTT

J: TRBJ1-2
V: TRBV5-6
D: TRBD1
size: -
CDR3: CASTITGANYGYTF
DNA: TGTGCCAGCACCATTACAGGGGCTAACTATGGCTACACCTTC

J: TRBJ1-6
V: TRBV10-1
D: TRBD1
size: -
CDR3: CASRDRPGGPLHF
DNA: TGCGCCAGCAGGGACAGGCCCGGCGGACCCCTCCACTTT

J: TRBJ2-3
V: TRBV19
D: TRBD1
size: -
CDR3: CASSMQGASDTQYF
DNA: TGTGCCAGTAGTATGCAGGGGGCCTCAGATACGCAGTATTTT

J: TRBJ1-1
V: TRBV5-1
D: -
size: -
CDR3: CASSLLDTYTEAFF
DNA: TGCGCCAGCAGCTTATTGGACACTTACACTGAAGCTTTCTTT

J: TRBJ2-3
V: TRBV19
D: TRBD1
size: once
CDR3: CASSISDRDAQYF
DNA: TGTGCCAGTAGTATTTCGGACAGGGATGCGCAGTATTTT

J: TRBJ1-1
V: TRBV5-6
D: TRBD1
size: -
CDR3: CASTGTDRANTEAFF
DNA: TGTGCCAGCACCGGAACGGACAGGGCAAACACTGAAGCTTTCTTT

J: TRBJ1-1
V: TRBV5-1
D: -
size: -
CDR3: CASSRGIDTEAFF
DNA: TGCGCCAGCAGTAGAGGGATTGACACTGAAGCTTTCTTT

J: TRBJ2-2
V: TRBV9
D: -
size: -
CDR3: CASSVDTNTGELFF
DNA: TGTGCCAGCAGCGTAGACACCAACACCGGGGAGCTGTTTTTT

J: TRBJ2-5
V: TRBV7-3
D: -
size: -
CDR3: CASSSGAGQETQYF
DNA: TGTGCCAGCAGCTCTGGGGCAGGCCAAGAGACCCAGTACTTC

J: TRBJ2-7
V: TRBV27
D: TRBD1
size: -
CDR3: CASGDRRWEQYF
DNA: TGTGCCAGCGGGGACAGGCGATGGGAGCAGTACTTC

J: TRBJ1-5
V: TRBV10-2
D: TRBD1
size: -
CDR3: CASSDRTGSQPQHF
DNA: TGCGCCAGCAGTGACCGGACAGGGAGTCAGCCCCAGCATTTT

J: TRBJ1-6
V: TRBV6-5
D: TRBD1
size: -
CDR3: CASSRQGDNSPLHF
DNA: TGTGCCAGCAGTCGCCAGGGGGATAATTCACCCCTCCACTTT

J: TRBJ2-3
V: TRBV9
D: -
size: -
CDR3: CASSVAVGGDTQYF
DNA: TGTGCCAGCAGCGTAGCGGTCGGGGGAGATACGCAGTATTTT

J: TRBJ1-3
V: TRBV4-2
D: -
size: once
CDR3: CASSPTGGERSLLTGNTIYF
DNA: TGTGCCAGCAGCCCAACCGGAGGAGAACGCTCTCTGCTTACTGGAAACACCATATATTTT

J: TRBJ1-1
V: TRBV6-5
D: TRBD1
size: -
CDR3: CASSLQGALNTEAFF
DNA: TGTGCCAGCAGCTTGCAGGGGGCGTTGAACACTGAAGCTTTCTTT

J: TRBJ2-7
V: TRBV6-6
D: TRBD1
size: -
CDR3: CASSPRTGGNEQYF
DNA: TGTGCCAGCTCGCCGCGGACAGGGGGAAACGAGCAGTACTTC

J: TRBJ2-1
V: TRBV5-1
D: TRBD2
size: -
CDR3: CASSLGAGNNEQFF
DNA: TGCGCCAGCAGCTTGGGAGCGGGGAACAATGAGCAGTTCTTC

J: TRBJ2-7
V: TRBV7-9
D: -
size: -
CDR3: CASSSTRMDTVSYEQYF
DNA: TGTGCCAGCAGCTCAACCCGTATGGACACAGTCTCCTACGAGCAGTACTTC